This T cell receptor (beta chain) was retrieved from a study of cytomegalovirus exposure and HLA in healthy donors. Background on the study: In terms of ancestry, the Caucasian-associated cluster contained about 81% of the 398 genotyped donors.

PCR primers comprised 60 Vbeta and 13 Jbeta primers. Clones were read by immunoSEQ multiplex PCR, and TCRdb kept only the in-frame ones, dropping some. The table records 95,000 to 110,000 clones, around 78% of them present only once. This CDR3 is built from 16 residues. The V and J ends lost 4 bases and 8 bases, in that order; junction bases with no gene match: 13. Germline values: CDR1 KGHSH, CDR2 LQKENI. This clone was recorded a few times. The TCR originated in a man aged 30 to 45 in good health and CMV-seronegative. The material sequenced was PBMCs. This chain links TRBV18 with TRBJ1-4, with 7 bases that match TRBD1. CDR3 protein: CASSLLSDRPKEKLFF. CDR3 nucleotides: TGTGCCAGCTCACTACTTTCGGACAGGCCCAAAGAAAAACTGTTTTTT.